These 29 T cell receptor beta chains were sequenced from one sample in a study of T cell responses to AZD1222 COVID-19 vaccine. This table comes from immunoSEQ multiplex PCR, and its TCRdb copy is limited to in-frame clones, with some not included. Here the sample spans some 53,000 clones, 87% being singletons. The material sequenced was peripheral blood, taken 28 days after the second AZD1222 dose. These receptors were collected from an adult who received the AZD1222 COVID-19 vaccine.

The chain couples TRBV24-1 to TRBJ1-5; weak D call: TRBD1 (6 bases). The ends were cut back, 3 bases at V and 6 bases at J, with 14 bases in the middle. This CDR3 region has 15 residues. CDR1 and CDR2 from the germline V gene are KGHDR and SFDVKD. The CDR3 here is CATSDGGGLGQPQHF. The CDR3, as DNA: TGTGCCACCAGTGATGGTGGGGGGCTCGGTCAGCCCCAGCATTTT.

The CDR3 protein is CASSARGPTNEKLFF. DNA of the CDR3: TGTGCCAGCAGCGCCAGGGGTCCAACTAATGAAAAACTGTTTTTT. The chain recombines TRBV5-8 with TRBJ1-4; D is perhaps TRBD1 (6 bases). Germline-derived CDR1 and CDR2 are SGHTS and YDEGEE. The CDR3 is 15 residues long. V gave up 4 bases and J gave up 0 bases, with 10 bases separating them.

The CDR3 coding sequence is TGTGCCAGCTCACCACTAGAGGGACACGAGCAGTACTTC. It codes for CASSPLEGHEQYF. The rearrangement links TRBV18 to TRBJ2-7; D tentatively fits TRBD1 or TRBD2 (5 bases each). This CDR3 contains 13 residues. Germline values: CDR1 KGHSH, CDR2 LQKENI. Trimming left V 1 base short and J 5 bases short, with 9 bases between.

A few counts support this clone. The sample contains more than one DNA sequence encoding this CDR3. J is TRBJ2-1 and V is TRBV6-4; possibly TRBD2 for D (6 bases). The V and J ends lost 0 bases and 0 bases respectively, with 6 bases between them. From germline, CDR1 is MRHNA and CDR2 SNTAGT. The CDR3 totals 15 residues. CDR3 region: CASSDSSGSYNEQFF. The CDR3 DNA reads as TGTGCCAGCAGTGACTCTAGCGGCTCCTACAATGAGCAGTTCTTC.

V is TRBV30 and J is TRBJ2-7; 13 positions agree with TRBD2. This CDR3 comprises 15 residues. Germline V gene sequence: CDR1 GTSNPN, CDR2 SVGIG (reference sequence). The V and J ends lost 0 bases and 2 bases, in that order; junction bases with no gene match: 1. The CDR3 DNA is TGTGCCTGGAGTGTGGGGACTAGCGGGACCTACGAGCAGTACTTC. This codes for CAWSVGTSGTYEQYF.

CDR3 in DNA: TGTGCCAGCAGCTTAGGAGGGGGCAGGTCCTACGAGCAGTACTTC. Amino acids: CASSLGGGRSYEQYF. The chain employs TRBV7-2 and TRBJ2-7; TRBD1 agrees at 7 bases. J lost 1 base, V lost 1 base, and 4 bases had no gene match. This CDR3 has 15 amino acids. The germline CDR1 and CDR2 sequences are SGHTA and FQGNSA.

The V and J genes are TRBV2 and TRBJ2-2; D call uncertain. Germline values: CDR1 SNHLY, CDR2 FYNNEI. The CDR3 is 15 amino acids. V was cut by 1 base and J by 4 bases, with 10 bases left in between. CDR3 sequence: CASSEVVAPTGELFF. The CDR3 region has the DNA TGTGCCAGCAGTGAAGTAGTGGCCCCCACCGGGGAGCTGTTTTTT. Combining the CDR3 with reference TRBV2 and TRBJ2-2 gives the whole variable domain EPEVTQTPSHQVTQMGQEVILRCVPISNHLYFYWYRQILGQKVEFLVSFYNNEISEKSEIFDDQFSVERPDGSNFTLKIRSTKLEDSAMYFCASSEVVAPTGELFFGEGSRLTVL.

J is TRBJ1-1 and V is TRBV15; the D is unclear. V lost 0 bases and J lost 0, with 11 bases in between. The CDR3 runs to 16 residues. Germline CDR1 reads LNHNV; CDR2 reads YYDKDF (reference sequence). CDR3 amino acids: CATSREFAVLNTEAFF. The CDR3, as DNA: TGTGCCACCAGCAGAGAGTTCGCAGTGTTGAACACTGAAGCTTTCTTT.

The V and J genes are TRBV10-3 and TRBJ2-5; 7 bases agree with TRBD1. Germline CDR1 ENHRY, CDR2 SYGVKD. This CDR3 is 13 amino acids long. With V trimmed by 11 bases and J by 7 bases, 13 bases remained unmatched. CDR3 sequence: CASRQGMEGTQYF. The CDR3 coding sequence is TGTGCCTCGAGACAGGGAATGGAAGGGACCCAGTACTTC.

This chain uses TRBV28 with TRBJ1-2, with D hard to call. The CDR3 spans 14 residues. V was cut by 7 bases and J by 0 bases, with 12 bases left in between. The germline CDR1 and CDR2 sequences are MDHEN and SYDVKM. CDR3 residues: CASTIGVANYGYTF. In nucleotides, the CDR3 is TGTGCCAGCACCATAGGAGTAGCTAACTATGGCTACACCTTC.

The chain carries TRBV28 and TRBJ1-1; D is perhaps TRBD1 (6 bases). Trimming pared 3 bases from V and 7 bases from J, leaving 12 bases between. CDR1 MDHEN and CDR2 SYDVKM come from the germline V gene. CDR3 length equals 13 residues. The CDR3 spells CASSFPSGVEAFF. The CDR3 coding sequence is TGTGCCAGCAGTTTCCCTTCAGGGGTTGAAGCTTTCTTT.

The V call is TRBV6-5, the J call TRBJ1-1, with D unclear. The V end was cut by 10 bases, the J end by 11 bases, with 17 bases between. The CDR3 runs to 11 residues. CDR1 and CDR2 from the germline V gene are MNHEY and SVGAGI. The CDR3 reads CATNQGEAAFF. CDR3 sequence (DNA): TGTGCCACAAACCAAGGAGAAGCGGCTTTCTTT.

The chain recombines TRBV6-1 with TRBJ1-2; TRBD1 aligns across 8 bases. The J segment lost 4 bases and the V segment lost 2 bases, leaving 18 bases of the junction unmatched. This CDR3 comprises 19 residues. Germline V lookup: CDR1 MNHNS, CDR2 SASEGT. CDR3: CASSEPRQGAPVSFYGYTF. The CDR3 DNA reads TGTGCCAGCAGTGAACCCCGGCAGGGGGCGCCGGTCTCGTTCTATGGCTACACCTTC.

The chain links TRBV19 to TRBJ1-1; D perhaps matches TRBD1 (5 bases). This CDR3 is 13 amino acids long. Germline V gene sequence: CDR1 LNHDA, CDR2 SQIVND (reference sequence). With 0 bases removed from V and 8 bases from J, the gap between germline ends came to 10 bases. CDR3 sequence: CASSIDIREEAFF. CDR3 bases: TGTGCCAGTAGTATAGATATCAGGGAAGAAGCTTTCTTT.

The genes are TRBV6-5 and TRBJ2-2; 7 nucleotides agree with TRBD1. The CDR3 sequence is 14 residues long. CDR1 and CDR2 from the germline V gene are MNHEY and SVGAGI. V dropped 6 bases and J dropped 7; count of bases not matched to a gene: 8. The CDR3 spells CASSNRGRGGELFF. The CDR3 nucleotides read TGTGCCAGCAGCAACAGGGGAAGGGGCGGGGAGCTGTTTTTT.

The V gene is TRBV5-4, the J gene TRBJ2-1, with a weak D call TRBD1 (7 bases). Germline V gene sequence: CDR1 SGHNT, CDR2 YYREEE (reference sequence). Between the trimmed V and J ends, which lost 4 bases and 6 bases, there was a span of 17 bases. The length of the CDR3 is 15 residues. CDR3 residues: CASSRPEGAFNEQFF. The CDR3 DNA reads as TGTGCCAGCAGCCGCCCGGAGGGGGCTTTCAATGAGCAGTTCTTC. The whole variable domain, filled in from reference TRBV5-4 and TRBJ2-1, reads ETGVTQSPTHLIKTRGQQVTLRCSSQSGHNTVSWYQQALGQGPQFIFQYYREEENGRGNFPPRFSGLQFPNYSSELNVNALELDDSALYLCASSRPEGAFNEQFFGPGTRLTVL.

V gene TRBV10-3 combines with J gene TRBJ2-1, with a weak D call TRBD2 (5 bases). The CDR3 covers 16 residues. Germline values: CDR1 ENHRY, CDR2 SYGVKD. The V end was cut by 0 bases, the J end by 3 bases, with 12 bases between. CDR3 amino acids: CAISESGGSYYNEQFF. CDR3 sequence (DNA): TGTGCCATCAGTGAGTCGGGCGGGTCCTACTACAATGAGCAGTTCTTC.

This clone was seen once. The J gene is TRBJ2-5, the V gene TRBV30; D may correspond to TRBD1 or TRBD2 (6 bases each). CDR3 length: 13 amino acids. Per the germline V gene, CDR1 is GTSNPN and CDR2 is SVGIG (reference sequence). V lost 3 bases, J lost 7 bases, and 15 bases lay in between. CDR3 coding DNA: TGTGCCTGGAGCCCCTTAAAGGGGGGGACCCAGTACTTC. Translation gives CAWSPLKGGTQYF.

This clone was counted between two and nine times. This sequence joins TRBV5-4 and TRBJ2-7; 11 nucleotides match TRBD1. Trimming at V came to 3 bases and at J to 3 bases, leaving 5 bases not matched to a gene. The CDR3 totals 15 residues. Germline CDR1 SGHNT, CDR2 YYREEE (reference sequence). CDR3 amino acids: CASSSRTGGLYEQYF. CDR3 DNA sequence: TGTGCCAGCAGCTCCCGGACAGGGGGCCTCTACGAGCAGTACTTC.

CDR3 DNA sequence: TGTGCCAGCAGCTTATCCGCGGGGGCAGGCTATGGCTACACCTTC. Translated: CASSLSAGAGYGYTF. The V gene is TRBV7-2, the J gene TRBJ1-2; perhaps TRBD1 as D (6 bases). V was shortened by 2 bases and J by 4 bases, with 14 bases between the two germline ends. The CDR3 spans 15 residues. From germline, CDR1 is SGHTA and CDR2 FQGNSA. The full variable domain, in which reference TRBV7-2 and TRBJ1-2 provide the parts outside the CDR3, is GAGVSQSPSNKVTEKGKDVELRCDPISGHTALYWYRQSLGQGLEFLIYFQGNSAPDKSGLPSDRFSAERTGGSVSTLTIQRTQQEDSAVYLCASSLSAGAGYGYTFGSGTRLTVV.

The V call is TRBV6-5, the J call TRBJ1-3; no reliable D call. Germline lookup yields CDR1 MNHEY and CDR2 SVGAGI. Trimming cost V 7 bases and J 0 bases, with 13 bases left between them. This CDR3 comprises 15 residues. This chain's CDR3 is CASKATGFSGNTIYF. Written as DNA, the CDR3 is TGTGCCAGCAAGGCCACGGGATTCTCTGGAAACACCATATATTTT.

The chain carries TRBV9 and TRBJ2-2, with D maybe TRBD1 (6 bases). The CDR3 is 14 amino acids. Germline CDR1 and CDR2: SGDLS and YYNGEE. Trimming took off 2 bases at V and 1 base at J, with 6 bases between the two ends. DNA of the CDR3: TGTGCCAGCAGCGTGACAGGGAACACCGGGGAGCTGTTTTTT. Translation: CASSVTGNTGELFF.

In its sample, this clone was seen once. This chain links TRBV19 with TRBJ2-5; either TRBD1 or TRBD2 may fit D (5 bases each). Trimming stripped 3 bases from V and 6 bases from J, with 20 bases between. The V gene's germline CDR1 is LNHDA and CDR2 SQIVND (reference sequence). The CDR3 consists of 16 residues. The CDR3 DNA follows: TGTGCCAGTAGTATTCGACAGACAGATTCGGGGAAGACCCAGTACTTC. Translation gives CASSIRQTDSGKTQYF. The full variable domain, with the rest looked up from reference TRBV19 and TRBJ2-5, is DGGITQSPKYLFRKEGQNVTLSCEQNLNHDAMYWYRQDPGQGLRLIYYSQIVNDFQKGDIAEGYSVSREKKESFPLTVTSAQKNPTAFYLCASSIRQTDSGKTQYFGPGTRLLVL.

This clone was seen a single time. V gene TRBV29-1 combines with J gene TRBJ1-1; D is unclear. This CDR3 has 10 residues. Between the trimmed V and J ends, which lost 6 bases and 1 base, there was a span of 3 bases. Germline V CDR1 and CDR2: SQVTM, ANQGSEA. The CDR3 is CSVSNTEAFF. The CDR3 coding sequence is TGCAGCGTGTCGAACACTGAAGCTTTCTTT.

This sequence joins TRBV10-3 and TRBJ1-5; D remains ambiguous. Deletions cut 9 bases from V and 2 bases from J, with 11 bases between. The CDR3 length is 13 residues. Germline-derived CDR1 and CDR2 are ENHRY and SYGVKD. CDR3 sequence (DNA): TGTGCCATTAGGGCTAGCGGCAATCAGCCCCAGCATTTT. Encoded protein: CAIRASGNQPQHF.

This chain connects TRBV15 to TRBJ2-3, with D uncertain. Deletions cut 0 bases from V and 2 bases from J, with 18 bases between. Germline CDR1 is LNHNV and CDR2 is YYDKDF (reference sequence). The CDR3 totals 18 residues. The CDR3 DNA reads as TGTGCCACCAGCAGAGAAAAAAGGCGAGTCCTCGACACAGATACGCAGTATTTT. This gives the protein CATSREKRRVLDTDTQYF.

The V and J genes are TRBV5-1 and TRBJ1-4, with D perhaps TRBD1 (6 bases). Looked up from germline, CDR1 is SGHRS and CDR2 is YFSETQ. This CDR3 is 14 amino acids long. Between the trimmed V and J ends, which lost 10 bases and 6 bases, there was a span of 19 bases. Here the CDR3 DNA reads TGCGCCCGCCGAGGGGGGGGGCGCGATGAAAAACTGTTTTTT. Translation gives CARRGGGRDEKLFF.

The chain joins TRBV30 to TRBJ2-2; perhaps TRBD1 as D (6 bases). Trimming took off 1 base at V and 2 bases at J, with 11 bases between the two ends. This CDR3 has 15 amino acids. Germline V gene lookup returns CDR1 GTSNPN and CDR2 SVGIG (reference sequence). The CDR3 DNA follows: TGTGCCTGGAGTGCAATACAGGGAAACACCGGGGAGCTGTTTTTT. Its protein is CAWSAIQGNTGELFF.

The rearrangement links TRBV5-1 to TRBJ1-1, with a weak D call TRBD1 (6 bases). The germline V and J ends were trimmed by 4 bases and 8 bases, with 18 bases remaining between them. This CDR3 region has 14 residues. Germline V gene lookup returns CDR1 SGHRS and CDR2 YFSETQ. The CDR3 sequence: CASSTGQPTAEAFF. The CDR3 DNA follows: TGCGCCAGCAGCACCGGACAGCCAACAGCGGAAGCTTTCTTT.